This TCR beta chain was recovered during a study of blood T cell repertoires in COVID-19. Turning to the study itself: COVID-19 samples, acute and convalescent, were from the United States, Italy and Spain. PBMCs, B-cell-depleted T cells, or T cells provided the cDNA or gDNA that made up the material.

V was pared by 3 bases and J by 1 base, with 9 bases between. The CDR3 extends over 15 amino acids. Germline V lookup: CDR1 LNHDA, CDR2 SQIVND (reference sequence). Per the original methods: Reference gene primer amplification yielded estimated nucleated cell counts. TCRdb's table, derived via immunoSEQ multiplex PCR, lists solely in-frame clones and lacks some. The V and J calls and clone size come from that table; D and trimming were worked out from the DNA. This table has roughly 76,000 clones, approximately 80% appearing once. The sequence derives from a woman aged 65 to 85 with acute or convalescent COVID-19. The sample consisted of peripheral blood. The chain has TRBV19 and TRBJ2-2; no clear D. The CDR3 nucleotides are TGTGCCAGTAGTATCGGTAGCCTGAACACCGGGGAGCTGTTTTTT. It is translated as CASSIGSLNTGELFF. Complete variable domain (other parts from reference TRBV19 and TRBJ2-2): DGGITQSPKYLFRKEGQNVTLSCEQNLNHDAMYWYRQDPGQGLRLIYYSQIVNDFQKGDIAEGYSVSREKKESFPLTVTSAQKNPTAFYLCASSIGSLNTGELFFGEGSRLTVL.